This T cell receptor (beta chain) stems from a study of blood T cells in healthy people across ages. Findings of the study overall: Measured against age, TCR beta diversity per million T cells decreased in a roughly linear manner.

Details on this clonotype: Its target is unknown.

The use of a sample-barcoded 5' primer and a J-beta primer mix characterized a second PCR of about 7 to 12 cycles. MiXCR, run by TCRdb on the 5' RACE reads, gives a single entry per CDR3 protein. The table has approximately 670,000 distinct CDR3 sequences, around 41% seen once. The sequence was obtained from a man aged 80 or over in good health. Specimen: blood.

The CDR3 sequence: CASSLARTSGGAYNEQFF. CDR3 DNA: TGTGCCAGCAGCTTAGCGCGGACTAGCGGGGGGGCCTACAATGAGCAGTTCTTC. This chain links TRBV7-9 with TRBJ2-1; 15 bases map to TRBD2. The CDR3 is made up of 18 amino acids. Germline V gene sequence: CDR1 SEHNR, CDR2 FQNEAQ (reference sequence). J was trimmed by 2 bases and V by 0 bases; bases with no gene match: 2. Full variable domain (outside the CDR3, taken from reference TRBV7-9 and TRBJ2-1): DTGVSQNPRHKITKRGQNVTFRCDPISEHNRLYWYRQTLGQGPEFLTYFQNEAQLEKSRLLSDRFSAERPKGSFSTLEIQRTEQGDSAMYLCASSLARTSGGAYNEQFFGPGTRLTVL.